This entry lists 14 T cell receptor beta chains sequenced from one sample in a study of cytomegalovirus exposure and HLA in healthy donors. Amplification used 60 Vbeta primers and 13 Jbeta primers. Only in-frame clones appear in the TCRdb table, and some are missing; sequencing was by immunoSEQ multiplex PCR. The sample contains 150,000 to 200,000 clones, 76% of which appear only once. Sequences were obtained from PBMCs. These receptors were obtained from a man in his late teens or twenties in good health and CMV-seronegative.

The V call is TRBV9, the J call TRBJ2-7, with 7 bases that match TRBD2. With V trimmed by 3 bases and J by 7 bases, 10 bases remained unmatched. The CDR3 runs 14 residues. Germline assignment: CDR1 SGDLS and CDR2 YYNGEE. As DNA, the CDR3 is TGTGCCAGCAGCGAGGCGGGAGCCGGGGGGGAGCAGTACTTC. Its translation is CASSEAGAGGEQYF.

The chain uses TRBV2 and TRBJ2-2, with a possible D match to TRBD1 (5 bases). This CDR3 has 11 amino acids. CDR1 is SNHLY and CDR2 is FYNNEI in the germline V gene. V was clipped by 8 bases and J by 5 bases, with 6 bases between them. CDR3 DNA: TGTGCCAGCCAGGGAACCGGGGAGCTGTTTTTT. This encodes CASQGTGELFF.

The chain couples TRBV7-3 to TRBJ1-2; D is ambiguous. From germline, CDR1 is SGHTA and CDR2 FQGTGA. The CDR3 is 12 amino acids. V lost 5 bases, J lost 8 bases, and 12 bases lay in between. CDR3 in amino acids: CASSHPRWGYTF. The CDR3 DNA follows: TGTGCCAGCAGCCATCCTAGGTGGGGCTACACCTTC.

V is TRBV6-6 and J is TRBJ2-7; 11 bases are a match to TRBD2. The CDR3 is 15 amino acids. Looked up from germline, CDR1 is MNHNY and CDR2 is SVGAGI (reference sequence). Trimming at V came to 6 bases and at J to 1 base, leaving 5 bases not matched to a gene. The CDR3 DNA reads as TGTGCCAGCAGGGCTACTAGCGGGAGATCCTACGAGCAGTACTTC. Encoded protein: CASRATSGRSYEQYF.

The V gene is TRBV5-4, the J gene TRBJ2-7, with TRBD2 as a possible D gene (7 bases). The CDR3 covers 14 residues. The germline CDR1 and CDR2 sequences are SGHNT and YYREEE (reference sequence). V was shortened by 3 bases and J by 0 bases, with 10 bases between the two germline ends. The DNA of the CDR3 is TGTGCCAGCAGCTCCCGGGGGGCCTCCTACGAGCAGTACTTC. It translates to CASSSRGASYEQYF.

The chain employs TRBV27 and TRBJ1-5, with TRBD1 matching 8 bases. The CDR3 sequence is 14 residues long. Germline V gives CDR1 MNHEY, CDR2 SMNVEV (reference sequence). The J segment lost 6 bases and the V segment lost 2 bases, leaving 3 bases of the junction unmatched. CDR3 protein: CASSLQGASQPQHF. CDR3 DNA: TGTGCCAGCAGTTTACAGGGGGCGAGTCAGCCCCAGCATTTT.

This chain links TRBV28 with TRBJ1-2, with 9 bases fitting TRBD1. The germline gives CDR1 MDHEN, CDR2 SYDVKM. With 5 bases clipped from V and 4 bases from J, the junction kept 8 bases outside the gene matches. The CDR3 contains 15 residues. The CDR3 loop is CASSPLRDRAYGYTF. CDR3 sequence (DNA): TGTGCCAGCAGTCCGCTCCGGGACAGGGCCTATGGCTACACCTTC.

The genes are TRBV29-1 and TRBJ2-7, with D maybe TRBD2 (5 bases). The CDR3 is made up of 11 amino acids. The V end was cut by 7 bases, the J end by 6 bases, with 13 bases between. Germline V gives CDR1 SQVTM, CDR2 ANQGSEA. The CDR3 sequence: CSAFMAGEQYF. CDR3 in DNA: TGCAGCGCGTTCATGGCGGGCGAGCAGTACTTC.

The V gene is TRBV21-1, the J gene TRBJ1-6; the DNA was not compared with TRBD1, the D call given in the table. TRBV21-1 is assigned pseudogene status. There are 20 residues in the CDR3. The CDR3 DNA follows: TGTGCCAGCAGCAAAGAAATTCGGGCAGACAGCCTTAGGTTGAGTTCACCCCTCCACTTT. Amino acids: CASSKEIRADSLRLSSPLHF.

This clone turned up a few times. The chain combines TRBV7-8 with TRBJ2-1; D possibly corresponds to TRBD1 (5 bases). The CDR3 spans 15 residues. V was pared by 7 bases and J by 2 bases, with 15 bases between. CDR1 is SGHVS, CDR2 FQNEAQ, per germline. The CDR3 sequence: CASNPLGATYNEQFF. CDR3 in DNA: TGTGCCAGCAACCCTCTAGGGGCCACCTACAATGAGCAGTTCTTC.

This rearrangement joins TRBV9 to TRBJ1-5; D remains ambiguous. CDR1 and CDR2 (germline): SGDLS, YYNGEE. Trimming took 0 bases from V and 5 from J, leaving 9 bases between them. The CDR3 length is 14 residues. The CDR3 coding sequence is TGTGCCAGCAGCGTAGCAGGTCAGGATCAGCCCCAGCATTTT. Translation gives CASSVAGQDQPQHF.

The chain is built from TRBV6-5 and TRBJ2-1, with D possibly TRBD1 on 7 matching bases. In germline, CDR1 is MNHEY, CDR2 SVGAGI. This CDR3 has 14 amino acids. The V gene lost 6 bases and the J gene lost 4 bases, with 13 bases spanning the gap. CDR3 coding DNA: TGTGCCAGCAGCTGGGCAGGGGGGTACAATGAGCAGTTCTTC. Residues: CASSWAGGYNEQFF.

This clone has just a few counts. This sequence joins TRBV7-2 and TRBJ1-2, with 9 bases fitting TRBD1. The CDR3 sequence is 14 residues long. Germline CDR1 reads SGHTA; CDR2 reads FQGNSA. Trimming took 5 bases from V and 8 from J; bases not matched to a gene: 9. The chain's CDR3 is CASSPQGTGNGYTF. CDR3 bases: TGTGCCAGCAGCCCCCAGGGGACAGGGAACGGCTACACCTTC.

The rearrangement links TRBV27 to TRBJ1-2; D is unclear. Trimming stripped 4 bases from V and 8 bases from J, with 11 bases between. The germline gives CDR1 MNHEY, CDR2 SMNVEV (reference sequence). The CDR3 spans 12 residues. The CDR3, as DNA: TGTGCCAGCAGTTCGACGACTGGAGGCTACACCTTC. Translated, it gives CASSSTTGGYTF.